Below, 24 T cell receptor beta chains from the same sample are listed, as sequenced in a study of T-cell reconstitution after alpha-beta-depleted transplantation in children. Unique molecular identifiers were incorporated when the TCRbeta library was constructed. TCRdb reanalysed the PCR reads using MiXCR and keeps one entry per CDR3 protein. The table has approximately 89,000 distinct CDR3 sequences, roughly a sixth seen once; the top ten hold around 19%. The sequenced sample was PBMCs, mostly from graft donor cells, obtained 180 days after TCRalphabeta/CD19-depleted stem cell transplant. The receptors were gathered from a male patient aged 2 to 10 who had a stem cell transplant for acute lymphoblastic leukemia, so the T cells may come from the graft donor.

The gene calls are TRBV7-8 and TRBJ2-3; D is unclear. Germline V gene sequence: CDR1 SGHVS, CDR2 FQNEAQ. V was pared by 3 bases and J by 0 bases, with 7 bases between. The CDR3 runs to 14 residues. The CDR3 loop reads CASSLQASTDTQYF. CDR3 nucleotide sequence: TGTGCCAGCAGCTTGCAAGCTAGCACAGATACGCAGTATTTT.

The V gene is TRBV7-6, the J gene TRBJ2-5, with 7 bases lining up with TRBD1. The germline V gene encodes CDR1 SGHVS and CDR2 FNYEAQ. Germline trimming cut 6 bases from V and 7 bases from J; bases unmatched to any gene: 20. This CDR3 contains 17 residues. The chain's CDR3 is CASRTNPRGLAPGTQYF. Here the CDR3 DNA reads TGTGCCAGCAGAACTAACCCGAGGGGGCTAGCCCCGGGGACCCAGTACTTC.

This clonotype was seen at least ten times. V and J are TRBV5-5 and TRBJ2-3; 8 positions agree with TRBD2. Germline values: CDR1 SGHKS, CDR2 YYEKEE (reference sequence). The CDR3 spans 14 residues. V was pared by 2 bases and J by 6 bases, with 5 bases of the junction left unmatched. For the CDR3, the DNA is TGTGCCAGCAGCTTTCGGACTAGCAAGGATACGCAGTATTTT. Translating gives CASSFRTSKDTQYF.

With regard to this clonotype: A read error may be the cause here, since a much bigger clone is one base away. The chain employs TRBV5-5 and TRBJ1-2, with D hard to call. Germline V gives CDR1 SGHKS, CDR2 YYEKEE (reference sequence). The CDR3 sequence is 15 residues long. The DNA of the CDR3 is TGTGCCAGCAGCTTGCGGGCAGATTTTAACTATGGCGACACCTTC. Translation gives CASSLRADFNYGDTF.

This clonotype appeared a few times. The chain combines TRBV29-1 with TRBJ2-7; 8 bases agree with TRBD2. Germline CDR1 reads SQVTM; CDR2 reads ANQGSEA. V lost 7 bases to trimming and J lost 3 bases; unmatched junction nucleotides: 2. This CDR3 is built from 11 residues. CDR3 protein: CSAREGYEQYF. CDR3 nucleotides: TGCAGCGCCCGGGAGGGCTACGAGCAGTACTTC.

This clonotype was seen a handful of times. The chain links TRBV20-1 to TRBJ2-5; TRBD2 matches at 8 bases. The CDR3 length is 14 residues. With 5 bases clipped from V and 5 bases from J, the junction kept 10 bases outside the gene matches. The germline V gene encodes CDR1 DFQATT and CDR2 SNEGSKA (reference sequence). DNA of the CDR3: TGCAGTGCTCCCCGGGGGGGCGATGTGGAGACCCAGTACTTC. Its translation: CSAPRGGDVETQYF.

This chain joins TRBV10-2 and TRBJ1-2, with D possibly TRBD1 on 6 matching bases. Between the trimmed V and J ends, which lost 1 base and 4 bases, there was a span of 10 bases. This CDR3 has 14 amino acids. Germline V gene data show CDR1 as WSHSY and CDR2 as SAAADI. CDR3: CASSEWTAIYGYTF. CDR3 bases: TGCGCCAGCAGTGAGTGGACAGCGATCTATGGCTACACCTTC.

In this sample, this clonotype turned up a few times. A junction end diverges from the germline sequence, so it may reflect a read error. J is TRBJ2-7 and V is TRBV27; 10 bases align to TRBD1. There are 14 residues in the CDR3. In germline, CDR1 is MNHEY, CDR2 SMNVEV (reference sequence). DNA of the CDR3: TGTGCTAGCAGTTCGGACAGGGGGGCCGATGAGCAGTACTTC. Protein: CASSSDRGADEQYF.

The chain links TRBV7-9 to TRBJ1-6; 9 positions match TRBD1. Germline V gene sequence: CDR1 SEHNR, CDR2 FQNEAQ (reference sequence). CDR3 length equals 14 residues. Trimming took 5 bases from V and 11 from J; bases not matched to a gene: 7. CDR3 protein: CASSGDRVGPPLHF. DNA for the CDR3: TGTGCCAGCAGCGGGGACAGGGTCGGTCCACCCCTCCACTTT.

In its sample, this clonotype was seen many times. The chain combines TRBV5-6 with TRBJ2-7, with 8 bases fitting TRBD2. There are 15 residues in the CDR3. The germline V gene has CDR1 SGHDT and CDR2 YYEEEE. The trim removed 2 bases at V and 0 bases at J, leaving 4 bases unmatched. CDR3 sequence reads: CASSFGLAGSYEQYF. CDR3 DNA sequence: TGTGCCAGCAGCTTTGGCCTAGCGGGCTCCTACGAGCAGTACTTC.

The chain carries TRBV20-1 and TRBJ2-7; possibly TRBD1 for D (5 bases). CDR1 and CDR2 (germline): DFQATT, SNEGSKA (reference sequence). The V end was cut by 0 bases, the J end by 5 bases, with 14 bases between. The CDR3 is 14 amino acids. CDR3 nucleotides: TGCAGTGCTAGAGATCCTCAGGGAAGGGACGAGCAGTACTTC. Amino acid sequence: CSARDPQGRDEQYF.

This clonotype was detected only a few times. The rearrangement links TRBV4-3 to TRBJ1-2; tentative D call: TRBD1 (5 bases). Trimming stripped 0 bases from V and 7 bases from J, with 15 bases between. The germline gives CDR1 LGHNA, CDR2 YSLEER. This CDR3 comprises 15 residues. For the CDR3, the DNA is TGCGCCAGCAGCCAAGAGGGCGTGCTGGGGGTTGGCTACACCTTC. It codes for CASSQEGVLGVGYTF.

The chain has TRBV6-1 and TRBJ2-2; 7 bases map to TRBD1. CDR1 and CDR2 from the germline V gene are MNHNS and SASEGT. CDR3 length: 15 residues. Trimming removed 4 bases from V and 4 bases from J; junction bases left unmatched: 6. The CDR3 coding sequence is TGTGCCAGCAGTGCCCTGACAGGGATCACCGGGGAGCTGTTTTTT. It yields the protein CASSALTGITGELFF.

The chain couples TRBV7-9 to TRBJ1-5; D not certain. The CDR3 has 13 amino acids. Germline CDR1 and CDR2: SEHNR and FQNEAQ (reference sequence). V lost 3 bases, J lost 3 bases, and 6 bases lay in between. In DNA form, the CDR3 reads TGTGCCAGCAGCTTCGGGAACAATCAGCCCCAGCATTTT. Protein product: CASSFGNNQPQHF.

This clonotype occurred many times. The chain employs TRBV5-1 and TRBJ1-1; 7 bases align to TRBD1. Unmatched junction bases numbered 5, after V lost 5 bases and J lost 1 base. Germline CDR1 and CDR2: SGHRS and YFSETQ. The CDR3 extends over 14 amino acids. Written as DNA, the CDR3 is TGCGCCAGCAGGGTGGACAGGCCGAACACTGAAGCTTTCTTT. Translating gives CASRVDRPNTEAFF.

The chain uses TRBV2 and TRBJ2-5, with D perhaps TRBD1 (8 bases). With 7 bases removed from V and 2 bases from J, the gap between germline ends came to 26 bases. Germline CDR1 is SNHLY and CDR2 is FYNNEI. CDR3 size: 18 residues. DNA of the CDR3: TGTGCCAGCACGGCGGACAGGGATTCTCGCGGGGGACAAGAGACCCAGTACTTC. Translated, it gives CASTADRDSRGGQETQYF.

The chain has TRBV6-2 or TRBV6-3 and TRBJ1-1; TRBD1 agrees at 7 bases. J lost 4 bases, V lost 5 bases, and 7 bases had no gene match. Per the germline V gene, CDR1 is MNHEY and CDR2 is SVGEGT. There are 14 residues in the CDR3. This CDR3 reads CASSGGTAGTEAFF. Here the CDR3 DNA reads TGTGCCAGCAGTGGGGGGACAGCCGGCACTGAAGCTTTCTTT.

The chain recombines TRBV5-1 with TRBJ2-6; possible D gene TRBD1, 6 bases. Germline CDR1 is SGHRS and CDR2 is YFSETQ. The ends were cut back, 4 bases at V and 0 bases at J, with 11 bases in the middle. The CDR3 spans 16 residues. The CDR3 region has the DNA TGCGCCAGCAGCGGGGGACACTCCTCTGGGGCCAACGTCCTGACTTTC. Residues: CASSGGHSSGANVLTF. Based on the CDR3 plus reference TRBV5-1 and TRBJ2-6, the full variable domain is KAGVTQTPRYLIKTRGQQVTLSCSPISGHRSVSWYQQTPGQGLQFLFEYFSETQRNKGNFPGRFSGRQFSNSRSEMNVSTLELGDSALYLCASSGGHSSGANVLTFGAGSRLTVL.

There are many counts of this clonotype. The chain employs TRBV29-1 and TRBJ2-1, with 7 bases identical to TRBD1. CDR3 length equals 16 residues. J was trimmed by 3 bases and V by 1 base; bases with no gene match: 9. Germline values: CDR1 SQVTM, CDR2 ANQGSEA. The CDR3 is CSVEAGHRGFYNEQFF. The CDR3 DNA follows: TGCAGCGTTGAAGCCGGGCACAGGGGCTTCTACAATGAGCAGTTCTTC.

This clonotype was detected only a few times. CDR3 amino acids: CASSAGGSTDTQYF. Here the CDR3 DNA reads TGTGCCAGCAGTGCCGGGGGGAGCACAGATACGCAGTATTTT. The V gene is TRBV25-1, the J gene TRBJ2-3; 7 positions agree with TRBD2. Per germline, CDR1 MGHDK and CDR2 SYGVNS. Trimming took 4 bases from V and 0 from J; bases not matched to a gene: 1. This CDR3 contains 14 residues.

This chain links TRBV20-1 with TRBJ1-6, with 10 positions matching TRBD1. This CDR3 is 14 amino acids long. V lost 5 bases and J lost 11; bases outside the gene matches: 9. Looked up from germline, CDR1 is DFQATT and CDR2 is SNEGSKA (reference sequence). CDR3 protein: CSADRGPNYPPLHF. CDR3 nucleotides: TGCAGTGCTGACAGGGGGCCGAATTATCCACCCCTCCACTTT.

In its sample, this clonotype was seen a few times. The V gene is TRBV20-1, the J gene TRBJ2-1, with D perhaps TRBD1 (5 bases). Trimming cost V 3 bases and J 7 bases, with 16 bases left between them. The CDR3 contains 14 residues. Germline V gene data show CDR1 as DFQATT and CDR2 as SNEGSKA (reference sequence). CDR3 sequence (DNA): TGCAGTGCTAGGCGAATTAGGGGCCAGAATGAGCAGTTCTTC. It is translated as CSARRIRGQNEQFF.

This clonotype was seen a handful of times. CDR3 amino acids: CASSSEGAREQYF. CDR3 sequence (DNA): TGCGCCAGCAGCTCTGAGGGGGCTCGCGAGCAGTACTTC. The gene calls are TRBV5-1 and TRBJ2-7; 7 bases map to TRBD1. The CDR3 has 13 amino acids. CDR1 is SGHRS, CDR2 YFSETQ, per germline. Trimming took 3 bases from V and 6 from J; bases not matched to a gene: 6.

The V call is TRBV7-9, the J call TRBJ2-5; D gene uncertain. Germline CDR1 reads SEHNR; CDR2 reads FQNEAQ (reference sequence). The CDR3 has 13 amino acids. Here the CDR3 reads CAGVQPLSETQYF. In nucleotides, the CDR3 is TGTGCTGGGGTACAGCCACTGTCGGAGACCCAGTACTTC. The full variable domain, rest sourced from reference TRBV7-9 and TRBJ2-5, is DTGVSQNPRHKITKRGQNVTFRCDPISEHNRLYWYRQTLGQGPEFLTYFQNEAQLEKSRLLSDRFSAERPKGSFSTLEIQRTEQGDSAMYLCAGVQPLSETQYFGPGTRLLVL.